These 24 T cell receptor beta chains share one sample of origin, sequenced in a study of identical twins. MiXCR, applied by TCRdb to the 5' RACE reads, yields one record per CDR3 protein. Here the sample spans around 650,000 distinct CDR3 sequences, about 7.6% being singletons. In addition, the sample was reused for a study of yellow fever vaccine responses in identical twins.

Sequenced input: PBMCs. The receptors originated from a woman aged 18-29 years in good health.

This clonotype has just a few counts. The chain uses TRBV6-5 and TRBJ2-1; D possibly uses TRBD1 or TRBD2 (5 bases each). CDR1 MNHEY and CDR2 SVGAGI come from the germline V gene. V lost 2 bases and J lost 5, with 7 bases in between. The length of the CDR3 is 13 residues. The CDR3 protein is CASSYRDHNEQFF. The CDR3 region has the DNA TGTGCCAGCAGTTACCGGGACCACAATGAGCAGTTCTTC.

This clonotype came up many times. The rearrangement links TRBV12-3 or TRBV12-4 to TRBJ2-3, with D perhaps matching TRBD2 (6 bases). V was cut by 5 bases and J by 2 bases, with 17 bases left in between. The CDR3 extends over 16 amino acids. CDR3 in amino acids: CASSAGTGGYTDTQYF. DNA of the CDR3: TGTGCCAGCAGTGCCGGGACTGGGGGTTACACAGATACGCAGTATTTT.

This clonotype was seen at least ten times. The chain carries TRBV6-1 and TRBJ1-3; D is unresolved. Trimming removed 4 bases at V and 1 base at J, with 11 bases between. CDR1 and CDR2 from the germline V gene are MNHNS and SASEGT. CDR3 length: 15 amino acids. As DNA, the CDR3 is TGTGCCAGCAGTGCGCCAATAATTTCTGGAAACACCATATATTTT. Translation gives CASSAPIISGNTIYF.

This clonotype was observed a few times. This chain joins TRBV6-2 or TRBV6-3 and TRBJ2-2, with 8 bases identical to TRBD1. Per germline, CDR1 MNHEY and CDR2 SVGEGT. Losses at the gene ends were 3 bases for V and 1 base for J; bases not matched to a gene: 10. This CDR3 region has 18 residues. CDR3 DNA: TGTGCCAGCAGTTATCCCGGACAGGGTAGGGGGAACACCGGGGAGCTGTTTTTT. The encoded protein is CASSYPGQGRGNTGELFF.

This clonotype appeared many times. The chain recombines TRBV29-1 with TRBJ2-2; no clear D gene. V was shortened by 5 bases and J by 1 base, with 5 bases between the two germline ends. Germline V lookup: CDR1 SQVTM, CDR2 ANQGSEA. The CDR3 runs 12 residues. The CDR3 region is CSVRENTGELFF. CDR3 sequence (DNA): TGCAGCGTTAGGGAGAACACCGGGGAGCTGTTTTTT.

The chain carries TRBV20-1 and TRBJ1-4; no clear D. This CDR3 has 13 residues. The V end lost 7 bases, the J end lost 8 bases, and 17 bases lay between the germline ends. Germline V gene data show CDR1 as DFQATT and CDR2 as SNEGSKA (reference sequence). The CDR3 bases are TGCAGTGTCCCTCGCGGGGTCCGGGAAAAACTGTTTTTT. Encoded protein: CSVPRGVREKLFF.

This clonotype was counted only a few times. The chain combines TRBV7-9 with TRBJ1-6, with 8 bases aligning to TRBD1. The CDR3 is 17 amino acids. J was trimmed by 8 bases and V by 4 bases; bases with no gene match: 13. Germline CDR1 is SEHNR and CDR2 is FQNEAQ (reference sequence). The CDR3 bases are TGTGCCAGCAGCTCCAGCGGCCGACAGGGGAGGGATTCACCCCTCCACTTT. Encoded protein: CASSSSGRQGRDSPLHF.

This clonotype was recorded many times. The chain joins TRBV5-1 to TRBJ2-3, with D unclear. The CDR3 has 13 amino acids. Germline-derived CDR1 and CDR2 are SGHRS and YFSETQ. Trimming pared 5 bases from V and 5 bases from J, leaving 12 bases between. This CDR3 reads CASRVRVGDTQYF. In nucleotides, the CDR3 is TGCGCCAGCAGAGTCCGGGTCGGAGATACGCAGTATTTT.

This clonotype was observed a handful of times. The DNA of the CDR3 is TGCGCCAGCAGCTTGAAGATTCAGGTAGGGGTACGGGAGCAGTTCTTC. Translating it yields CASSLKIQVGVREQFF. The chain joins TRBV5-1 to TRBJ2-1; TRBD1 is a possible D gene (5 bases). The CDR3 spans 16 residues. Germline CDR1 reads SGHRS; CDR2 reads YFSETQ. V was shortened by 1 base and J by 10 bases, with 21 bases between the two germline ends.

The V call is TRBV5-6, the J call TRBJ2-5; TRBD1 aligns across 11 bases. With 7 bases clipped from V and 3 bases from J, the junction kept 8 bases outside the gene matches. This CDR3 spans 15 amino acids. The germline gives CDR1 SGHDT, CDR2 YYEEEE. CDR3 loop: CASFTRDRGEETQYF. The CDR3 nucleotides read TGTGCCAGCTTTACCAGGGACAGGGGGGAAGAGACCCAGTACTTC.

This clonotype was detected only a few times. The chain employs TRBV29-1 and TRBJ2-7; D could derive from TRBD1 or TRBD2 (6 bases each). The CDR3 is made up of 14 amino acids. V was trimmed by 4 bases and J by 10 bases, leaving 23 bases between them. Germline V gene sequence: CDR1 SQVTM, CDR2 ANQGSEA. CDR3 in amino acids: CSVGAPQGIGLQYF. The DNA of the CDR3 is TGCAGCGTTGGGGCCCCACAGGGTATAGGACTACAGTACTTC.

The CDR3 region is CASSVEGRLTDTQYF. The DNA of the CDR3 is TGTGCCAGCAGCGTGGAGGGGCGCCTCACAGATACGCAGTATTTT. The rearrangement links TRBV9 to TRBJ2-3; the D gene is possibly TRBD2 (6 bases). The CDR3 is made up of 15 amino acids. The V end lost 2 bases, the J end lost 2 bases, and 12 bases lay between the germline ends. Germline V gene sequence: CDR1 SGDLS, CDR2 YYNGEE.

The V and J genes are TRBV9 and TRBJ2-4, with D perhaps matching TRBD1 (6 bases). Trimming stripped 1 base from V and 5 bases from J, with 19 bases between. This CDR3 comprises 17 residues. Germline V gene lookup returns CDR1 SGDLS and CDR2 YYNGEE. In DNA, the CDR3 is TGTGCCAGCAGCGTAACCCCGGAAAACAGGGACCAAAACATTCAGTACTTC. Protein sequence: CASSVTPENRDQNIQYF.

This clonotype was counted ten times or more. The chain combines TRBV6-1 with TRBJ2-5; 13 nucleotides agree with TRBD2. The CDR3 extends over 15 amino acids. Germline V CDR1 and CDR2: MNHNS, SASEGT. J lost 4 bases, V lost 4 bases, and 3 bases had no gene match. CDR3 loop: CASSGGTSGAETQYF. In DNA form, the CDR3 reads TGTGCCAGCAGTGGCGGGACTAGCGGGGCAGAGACCCAGTACTTC.

V is TRBV7-8 and J is TRBJ2-1, with 9 nucleotides matching TRBD1. From germline, CDR1 is SGHVS and CDR2 FQNEAQ. The CDR3 loop spans 15 amino acids. Losses at the gene ends were 0 bases for V and 9 bases for J; bases not matched to a gene: 6. In DNA form, the CDR3 reads TGTGCCAGCAGCTTAGCGGAACAGGGGGCCGGTGAGCAGTTCTTC. Its protein is CASSLAEQGAGEQFF.

This clonotype was seen at least ten times. This chain links TRBV12-3 or TRBV12-4 with TRBJ1-1; 7 bases are shared with TRBD1. The trim removed 6 bases at V and 5 bases at J, leaving 9 bases unmatched. This CDR3 comprises 14 residues. In DNA, the CDR3 is TGTGCCAGCAGACGCACAGGGGCGTGGACTGAAGCTTTCTTT. This gives the protein CASRRTGAWTEAFF.

The chain is built from TRBV15 and TRBJ2-1; TRBD1 agrees at 10 bases. V lost 5 bases, J lost 12 bases, and 4 bases stayed unmatched. CDR3 length: 12 amino acids. Germline CDR1 LNHNV, CDR2 YYDKDF (reference sequence). Here the CDR3 reads CATSLTGGAQFF. As DNA, the CDR3 is TGTGCCACCAGCCTGACAGGGGGCGCGCAGTTCTTC.

This clonotype appeared a few times. The chain recombines TRBV27 with TRBJ2-5; TRBD1 aligns across 11 bases. The V segment lost 4 bases and the J segment 5 bases; nucleotides outside the gene matches: 9. Germline assignment: CDR1 MNHEY and CDR2 SMNVEV (reference sequence). The CDR3 extends over 16 amino acids. The CDR3 here is CASSSAIGTGGETQYF. CDR3 nucleotide sequence: TGTGCCAGCAGTTCCGCCATCGGGACAGGGGGTGAGACCCAGTACTTC.

V is TRBV7-9 and J is TRBJ2-1; weak D call: TRBD1 (5 bases). Trimming stripped 5 bases from V and 5 bases from J, with 16 bases between. CDR3 length equals 15 residues. Germline CDR1 SEHNR, CDR2 FQNEAQ (reference sequence). CDR3 residues: CASSPTQGEHNEQFF. In DNA, the CDR3 is TGTGCCAGCAGCCCGACTCAAGGGGAACACAATGAGCAGTTCTTC. The entire variable domain, with the rest obtained from reference TRBV7-9 and TRBJ2-1, is as follows: DTGVSQNPRHKITKRGQNVTFRCDPISEHNRLYWYRQTLGQGPEFLTYFQNEAQLEKSRLLSDRFSAERPKGSFSTLEIQRTEQGDSAMYLCASSPTQGEHNEQFFGPGTRLTVL.

This clonotype was recorded many times. CDR3 protein: CSATGTSNTEQFF. CDR3 bases: TGCAGTGCTACCGGGACTAGTAACACTGAGCAGTTCTTC. This chain uses TRBV20-1 with TRBJ2-1; 8 bases line up with TRBD2. From germline, CDR1 is DFQATT and CDR2 SNEGSKA (reference sequence). The V and J ends lost 4 bases and 9 bases, in that order; junction bases with no gene match: 8. CDR3 length: 13 residues.

With respect to this clonotype: Compared with germline, one end of the junction differs, possibly owing to a read error. The chain has TRBV18 and TRBJ1-4; TRBD1 is a possible D gene (5 bases). This CDR3 is 15 amino acids long. Looked up from germline, CDR1 is KGHSH and CDR2 is LQKENI. The CDR3 is CASSPPSDSTEKLFF. CDR3 coding DNA: TGTGCCAGCTCACCTCCTAGTGACAGTACTGAAAAACTGTTCTTT.

This clonotype was recorded once. This chain links TRBV3-1 with TRBJ1-2; 8 bases are shared with TRBD1. CDR3 size: 15 residues. Germline V gene lookup returns CDR1 LGHDT and CDR2 YNNKEL (reference sequence). V dropped 2 bases and J dropped 4; count of bases not matched to a gene: 6. The CDR3 coding sequence is TGTGCCAGCAGCCAACGGGCAGGGGGCCTCTATGGCTACACCTTC. Amino acid sequence: CASSQRAGGLYGYTF.

This clonotype has a handful of counts. The chain employs TRBV9 and TRBJ1-1, with D possibly matching TRBD1 (6 bases). The germline CDR1 and CDR2 sequences are SGDLS and YYNGEE. This CDR3 has 17 amino acids. Trimming took 0 bases from V and 0 from J, leaving 15 bases between them. CDR3 protein: CASSVEGIGGMNTEAFF. CDR3 coding DNA: TGTGCCAGCAGCGTAGAGGGGATAGGGGGGATGAACACTGAAGCTTTCTTT. Full variable domain (rest looked up from reference TRBV9 and TRBJ1-1): DSGVTQTPKHLITATGQRVTLRCSPRSGDLSVYWYQQSLDQGLQFLIQYYNGEERAKGNILERFSAQQFPDLHSELNLSSLELGDSALYFCASSVEGIGGMNTEAFFGQGTRLTVV.

The chain combines TRBV24-1 with TRBJ2-3; 10 nucleotides agree with TRBD2. CDR3 size: 16 residues. J was trimmed by 2 bases and V by 6 bases; bases with no gene match: 7. CDR1 and CDR2 (germline): KGHDR, SFDVKD. The CDR3 DNA follows: TGTGCCACCAGTCCCGGGACTAGCGAATACACAGATACGCAGTATTTT. Residues: CATSPGTSEYTDTQYF.